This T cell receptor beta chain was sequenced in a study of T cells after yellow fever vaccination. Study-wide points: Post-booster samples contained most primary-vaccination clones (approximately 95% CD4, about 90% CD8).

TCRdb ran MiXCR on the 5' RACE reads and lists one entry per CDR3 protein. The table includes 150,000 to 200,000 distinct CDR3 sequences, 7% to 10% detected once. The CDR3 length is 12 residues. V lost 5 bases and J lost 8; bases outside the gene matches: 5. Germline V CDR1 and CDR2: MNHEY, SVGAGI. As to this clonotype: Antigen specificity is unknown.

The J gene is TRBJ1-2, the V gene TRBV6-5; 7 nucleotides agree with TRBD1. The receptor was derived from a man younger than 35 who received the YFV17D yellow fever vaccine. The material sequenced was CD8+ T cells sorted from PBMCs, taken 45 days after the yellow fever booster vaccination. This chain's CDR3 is CASSDRAWGYTF. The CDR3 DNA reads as TGTGCCAGCAGTGACAGGGCTTGGGGCTACACCTTC.